This section outlines one T cell receptor beta chain sequence together with its context. Many counts were recorded for this clonotype. This receptor's antigen is unknown. One end of the junction is discordant with germline, which a read error may explain. For repertoire sequencing, the TCR beta CDR3 regions were amplified from RNA transcripts. The first round was an RT-PCR using HTBI primers with the Qiagen OneStep RT-PCR kit, and this first round was followed by a second-round multiplex PCR, then size selection and purification. Sequencing of the libraries was carried out on an Illumina HiSeq2000 in paired-end mode with 100 bp reads. The authors' pipeline ran thus. SOAPnuke was used to process the reads, removing any read that contained adapters or uncalled bases, had a mean Phred below 15, or lacked an exact match to the constant primer or identifier. COPE v1.2.5 was used to merge high-quality paired reads. Unique nucleotide sequences were defined as clonotypes and aligned to IMGT TRB V, D and J references using MiTCR v1.1. The analysis was limited to V-J combinations with a frequency above 0.0001, which together covered approximately 99% of the repertoires. For each V-J combination, a TCR clonal expansion and chaos score was defined as the ratio of F50 clonal expansion to chaos observed in the TCRdist matrix. Welch's t-statistics and random forest were used to narrow the features down to over ten V-J combinations, which were then fed into a naive Bayes classifier. The similarity between thyroid and blood repertoires was quantified using the Morisita-Horn index. Clones were called with MiXCR by TCRdb after fastp trimmed the public reads at Q25, and only in-frame beta chains were retained. Here each entry gathers all rows of one CDR3 protein and keeps the most common genes and DNA. The V and J calls reflect TCRdb's pipeline rather than the authors' work. This sample gives about 500,000 distinct CDR3 sequences in total; 35% to 40% of them show up just once. Together, the top ten hold about 4% of the sample.

Patients with hyperthyroidism were aged 18 to 65 years, had been newly diagnosed, and had a disease duration of less than 2 months. Patients with other autoimmune diseases, uncontrolled infections, pregnancy or lactation were excluded from the study. Diagnosis was based on clinical symptoms, serum thyroxine, TRAb, thyroid ultrasound and orbital computed tomography. Total RNA was extracted with Trizol reagent and quality-checked on an Agilent 2100 Bioanalyzer. This entry is derived from a study of Graves' ophthalmopathy and Graves' hyperthyroidism listed by TCRdb under 2018. Study-level background: Hyperthyroidism was considered stable if no progression to ophthalmopathy occurred within 18 months of follow-up. To explore V-J signatures that distinguish ophthalmopathy from hyperthyroidism, a discovery set of 100 patients was enrolled, made up of approximately 45 with ophthalmopathy and under 65 with stable hyperthyroidism. In total, around 130 blood samples were TCR-sequenced: around 42 ophthalmopathy, under 80 hyperthyroidism and roughly 17 hyperthyroidism-to-ophthalmopathy patients. Once sampling was done, hyperthyroidism patients were given methimazole at a starting dose of 30 mg daily, while ophthalmopathy patients were given high-dose intravenous methylprednisolone. For independent validation, a separate cohort was made up of 18 hyperthyroidism patients plus 17 patients who later progressed from hyperthyroidism to ophthalmopathy. In five or six hyperthyroidism patients, T-cell repertoires of thyroid tissue and blood were compared. The study used TCR beta repertoire signatures to distinguish Graves' ophthalmopathy from Graves' hyperthyroidism and to predict progression to ophthalmopathy.

Beyond this particular receptor, the publication reports: Among expanded thyroid clonotypes with frequency above 0.001, most also showed up in blood, which suggests that blood repertoires may reflect the thyroid immune response. Sample size was not predetermined statistically, and investigators were not blinded to group allocation. Ophthalmopathy was separated from stable hyperthyroidism by the 13-signature model with around 88% sensitivity and 81.08% specificity in cross-validation and with 80%/75% in the test set. In validation, the model predicted ophthalmopathy progression with over 60% sensitivity and approximately 72% specificity; some 13 predicted patients were CT-confirmed with GO in a median of around 6.5 months.

The sequence was collected from an adult man with Graves' hyperthyroidism. The specimen sequenced was peripheral blood or thyroid tissue (not recorded which).

In nucleotides, the sequence is TGTGCCAGCAGCTCCGGGAGGGCAAACACCGGGGAGCTGTTTTTT. This is translated as CASSSGRANTGELFF. The chain employs TRBV5-1 and TRBJ2-2; 8 nucleotides in the junction match TRBD2. CDR1 is given as SGHRS and CDR2 as YFSETQ, both from the germline V gene. There are 15 amino acids in the CDR3, from cysteine to phenylalanine inclusive. The sequence is cut down to CDR3 DNA, 45 bases in frame from base 1.